One sample yielded the 27 T cell receptor beta chains listed below, sequenced in a study of T cells after yellow fever vaccination. From the 5' RACE reads, TCRdb called clonotypes with MiXCR, one entry per CDR3 protein. The profile covers 25,000 to 35,000 distinct CDR3 sequences, with nearly 4.5% appearing a single time and 40% to 55% taken by the ten largest. This sample comprised CD8+ T cells sorted from PBMCs, obtained 5 days after the yellow fever booster vaccination. These TCRs come from a man aged 30 to 45 who received the YFV17D yellow fever vaccine.

This clonotype has a count of ten or more. This chain joins TRBV28 and TRBJ2-5, with D maybe TRBD2 (5 bases). CDR3 length: 15 residues. The V gene's germline CDR1 is MDHEN and CDR2 SYDVKM. V was cut by 2 bases and J by 0 bases, with 10 bases left in between. The CDR3 sequence: CASSLTRADQETQYF. Written as DNA, the CDR3 is TGTGCCAGCAGTTTAACGCGGGCAGACCAAGAGACCCAGTACTTC.

This clonotype was counted at least ten times. CDR3 region: CASRGDRGLNEQFF. The CDR3 DNA reads TGCGCCAGCAGGGGGGACAGGGGTCTCAATGAGCAGTTCTTC. The chain combines TRBV5-1 with TRBJ2-1; 10 bases agree with TRBD1. The germline V gene encodes CDR1 SGHRS and CDR2 YFSETQ. The ends lost 5 bases at V and 6 bases at J; junction bases unmatched: 5. This CDR3 comprises 14 residues.

In this sample, this clonotype turned up many times. The chain has TRBV20-1 and TRBJ2-3; D remains ambiguous. CDR3 length equals 10 residues. The ends were cut back, 7 bases at V and 6 bases at J, with 8 bases in the middle. The germline V gene encodes CDR1 DFQATT and CDR2 SNEGSKA (reference sequence). CDR3 in amino acids: CSEDSDTQYF. CDR3 DNA: TGCAGTGAAGATAGTGATACGCAGTATTTT.

The chain couples TRBV18 to TRBJ1-4; 10 bases agree with TRBD1. Germline V lookup: CDR1 KGHSH, CDR2 LQKENI. V lost 3 bases and J lost 5; bases outside the gene matches: 0. The CDR3 runs to 14 residues. Here the CDR3 DNA reads TGTGCCAGCTCACCGGGACAGGGGAATGAAAAACTGTTTTTT. Translating it yields CASSPGQGNEKLFF. The full variable domain, in which reference TRBV18 and TRBJ1-4 provide the parts outside the CDR3, is NAGVMQNPRHLVRRRGQEARLRCSPMKGHSHVYWYRQLPEEGLKFMVYLQKENIIDESGMPKERFSAEFPKEGPSILRIQQVVRGDSAAYFCASSPGQGNEKLFFGSGTQLSVL.

The sample holds many counts of this clonotype. The chain links TRBV7-9 to TRBJ1-3, with D possibly matching TRBD1 (6 bases). This CDR3 spans 15 amino acids. The V gene's germline CDR1 is SEHNR and CDR2 FQNEAQ (reference sequence). Trimming pared 3 bases from V and 0 bases from J, leaving 9 bases between. The DNA of the CDR3 is TGTGCCAGCAGCTTGCAGGGGCGCTCTGGAAACACCATATATTTT. This sequence encodes CASSLQGRSGNTIYF.

This clonotype was counted between two and nine times. V gene TRBV6-1 combines with J gene TRBJ1-6, with unresolved D. The V end was cut by 7 bases, the J end by 1 base, with 20 bases between. CDR3 length: 18 amino acids. Germline V gene lookup returns CDR1 MNHNS and CDR2 SASEGT. In DNA, the CDR3 is TGTGCCAGCACCTCGAATACAGCCTCGACGTCCTATAATTCACCCCTCCACTTT. It translates to CASTSNTASTSYNSPLHF.

This clonotype was counted at least ten times. The gene calls are TRBV7-2 and TRBJ2-3; 7 bases match TRBD2. With 6 bases clipped from V and 4 bases from J, the junction kept 10 bases outside the gene matches. Looked up from germline, CDR1 is SGHTA and CDR2 is FQGNSA. The CDR3 runs to 15 residues. CDR3 sequence reads: CASSSSGGSSDTQYF. The DNA of the CDR3 is TGTGCCAGCAGTTCCTCCGGCGGGAGCTCAGATACGCAGTATTTT. Full variable domain (remainder filled in from reference TRBV7-2 and TRBJ2-3): GAGVSQSPSNKVTEKGKDVELRCDPISGHTALYWYRQSLGQGLEFLIYFQGNSAPDKSGLPSDRFSAERTGGSVSTLTIQRTQQEDSAVYLCASSSSGGSSDTQYFGPGTRLTVL.

This clonotype was found a few times. DNA of the CDR3: TGCGCCAGCACTAAGAAGAGACCGGGACAGAAGATCCAAGAGACCCAGTACTTC. Amino acids: CASTKKRPGQKIQETQYF. The V and J genes are TRBV23-1 and TRBJ2-5, with 7 bases fitting TRBD1. TRBV23-1 is recorded as an ORF, its role being uncertain. The CDR3 sequence is 18 residues long. Unmatched junction bases numbered 18, after V lost 7 bases and J lost 1 base.

This clonotype was seen more than once but under ten times. V and J are TRBV7-2 and TRBJ2-7, with D possibly matching TRBD1 (7 bases). V was pared by 1 base and J by 3 bases, with 16 bases between. Germline V CDR1 and CDR2: SGHTA, FQGNSA. The CDR3 is 16 amino acids. CDR3 nucleotides: TGTGCCAGCAGCTTAGTTCCCTCAGGGGGGAGCTACGAGCAGTACTTC. Amino acids: CASSLVPSGGSYEQYF.

This clonotype was counted ten times or more. The chain links TRBV5-1 to TRBJ2-1; D perhaps matches TRBD2 (5 bases). V shed 0 bases and J shed 8 bases, with 12 bases lying between them. Germline CDR1 SGHRS, CDR2 YFSETQ. The CDR3 covers 14 residues. CDR3 coding DNA: TGCGCCAGCAGCTTGGAACTAGGCTTCGATGAGCAGTTCTTC. Translated, it gives CASSLELGFDEQFF.

This clonotype was counted at least ten times. The CDR3 sequence: CAWQAASYNEQFF. The CDR3 DNA follows: TGTGCCTGGCAGGCGGCGTCGTACAATGAGCAGTTCTTC. The V call is TRBV30, the J call TRBJ2-1; D unclear. Germline V gives CDR1 GTSNPN, CDR2 SVGIG (reference sequence). The CDR3 has 13 residues. The ends were cut back, 5 bases at V and 4 bases at J, with 12 bases in the middle.

At least ten counts were recorded for this clonotype. The gene calls are TRBV6-1 and TRBJ2-5; 11 positions match TRBD2. The junction had 6 bases not matched to a gene; V was cut back by 7 bases and J by 5 bases. Germline V gene lookup returns CDR1 MNHNS and CDR2 SASEGT. There are 14 residues in the CDR3. The CDR3 reads CASTRTSGLETQYF. The CDR3 DNA reads TGTGCCAGCACCCGGACTAGCGGGCTTGAGACCCAGTACTTC.

This clonotype was seen repeatedly, ten times or more. V is TRBV12-3 or TRBV12-4 and J is TRBJ1-3; maybe TRBD1 (5 bases). This CDR3 contains 15 residues. Trimming shortened V by 4 bases and J by 4 bases, and 14 bases separated the two germline ends. CDR3 DNA sequence: TGTGCCAGCAGTTCACCGGGGGATCACGGAAACACCATATATTTT. Translated: CASSSPGDHGNTIYF.

This clonotype was seen ten or more times. The junction differs from germline at one of its ends, possibly a read error. The V call is TRBV27, the J call TRBJ2-1; 9 nucleotides agree with TRBD1. This CDR3 contains 15 residues. Germline CDR1 reads MNHEY; CDR2 reads SMNVEV (reference sequence). CDR3 sequence: CASSLARTGENGQFF. The CDR3, as DNA: TGTGCCAGCAGTTTAGCCCGGACAGGGGAAAATGGGCAGTTCTTC.

In its sample, this clonotype was seen many times. J is TRBJ2-5 and V is TRBV5-1, with D unclear. The CDR3 loop spans 14 amino acids. Trimming took 1 base from V and 2 from J, leaving 9 bases between them. Germline CDR1 SGHRS, CDR2 YFSETQ. CDR3 sequence reads: CASSLLGLQETQYF. The DNA for the CDR3 is TGCGCCAGCAGCTTGTTGGGATTACAAGAGACCCAGTACTTC.

At least ten counts were recorded for this clonotype. This chain links TRBV30 with TRBJ1-1, with 8 bases matching TRBD1. V was pared by 4 bases and J by 5 bases, with 6 bases of the junction left unmatched. Germline CDR1 and CDR2: GTSNPN and SVGIG (reference sequence). The CDR3 runs 13 residues. The CDR3 DNA is TGTGCCTGGACCGCAGGGGGCATAACTGAAGCTTTCTTT. Translated, it gives CAWTAGGITEAFF.

The sample holds many counts of this clonotype. The genes are TRBV4-3 and TRBJ2-1; 13 bases are a match to TRBD2. The V segment lost 0 bases and the J segment 3 bases; nucleotides outside the gene matches: 8. Looked up from germline, CDR1 is LGHNA and CDR2 is YSLEER. The CDR3 contains 19 residues. The CDR3 spells CASSQDLTSGRMGYNEQFF. CDR3 DNA sequence: TGCGCCAGCAGCCAAGATTTGACTAGCGGGAGGATGGGCTACAATGAGCAGTTCTTC.

This clonotype was counted many times. J is TRBJ1-5 and V is TRBV30; TRBD1 matches at 7 bases. V shed 4 bases, J shed 5 bases, and the junction held 2 bases outside the gene matches. This CDR3 is 12 amino acids long. Looked up from germline, CDR1 is GTSNPN and CDR2 is SVGIG (reference sequence). CDR3 sequence reads: CAWNRGDQPQHF. CDR3 coding DNA: TGTGCCTGGAACAGGGGAGATCAGCCCCAGCATTTT.

This clonotype was counted many times. CDR3 amino acids: CSASGLTNIQYF. As DNA, the CDR3 is TGCAGTGCTAGCGGACTCACGAACATTCAGTACTTC. V gene TRBV20-1 combines with J gene TRBJ2-4, with D tentatively TRBD2 (5 bases). The CDR3 runs 12 residues. Germline assignment: CDR1 DFQATT and CDR2 SNEGSKA (reference sequence). Trimming left V 3 bases short and J 7 bases short, with 10 bases between.

There are many counts of this clonotype. The V call is TRBV5-4, the J call TRBJ2-1; D is ambiguous. Germline V lookup: CDR1 SGHNT, CDR2 YYREEE (reference sequence). The CDR3 totals 14 residues. V was shortened by 0 bases and J by 5 bases, with 9 bases between the two germline ends. The CDR3 reads CASSLETRHNEQFF. In DNA, the CDR3 is TGTGCCAGCAGCTTGGAAACGCGTCACAATGAGCAGTTCTTC.

V usage is TRBV12-5 and J usage is TRBJ2-7; 9 bases line up with TRBD1. Germline CDR1 is LGHNT and CDR2 is FRNRAP. V lost 3 bases and J lost 4; bases outside the gene matches: 10. The CDR3 contains 16 residues. The CDR3 DNA reads TGTGCTAGTGGTTTTTCCACCGATGACAGGGGGTACGAGCAGTACTTC. As protein: CASGFSTDDRGYEQYF. Drawing the rest from reference TRBV12-5 and TRBJ2-7, the complete variable domain is DARVTQTPRHKVTEMGQEVTMRCQPILGHNTVFWYRQTMMQGLELLAYFRNRAPLDDSGMPKDRFSAEMPDATLATLKIQPSEPRDSAVYFCASGFSTDDRGYEQYFGPGTRLTVT.

This clonotype was picked up a small number of times. The J gene is TRBJ2-1, the V gene TRBV7-2; no clear D. The CDR3 has 15 residues. Per the germline V gene, CDR1 is SGHTA and CDR2 is FQGNSA. V lost 0 bases and J 3 bases, leaving 9 bases between the germline ends. The CDR3 sequence is CASSLASLGYNEQFF. DNA of the CDR3: TGTGCCAGCAGCTTAGCTAGCTTGGGCTACAATGAGCAGTTCTTC.

This clonotype has at least ten counts. This rearrangement joins TRBV7-9 to TRBJ2-7; TRBD2 is a possible D gene (6 bases). CDR1 and CDR2 (germline): SEHNR, FQNEAQ (reference sequence). This CDR3 is built from 13 residues. V was clipped by 0 bases and J by 6 bases, with 9 bases between them. CDR3: CASSLAGGPEQYF. CDR3 in DNA: TGTGCCAGCAGCTTAGCGGGAGGCCCCGAGCAGTACTTC.

In its sample, this clonotype was seen many times. V gene TRBV28 combines with J gene TRBJ2-5; 13 bases are a match to TRBD2. The CDR3 is 18 amino acids. Looked up from germline, CDR1 is MDHEN and CDR2 is SYDVKM. V lost 2 bases and J lost 3; bases outside the gene matches: 9. The CDR3 protein is CASSLLPGLAGLEETQYF. The CDR3 DNA reads TGTGCCAGCAGTTTACTACCGGGACTAGCGGGATTAGAAGAGACCCAGTACTTC.

This clonotype was recorded at least ten times. The chain couples TRBV4-3 to TRBJ2-1, with 9 bases aligning to TRBD1. Germline lookup yields CDR1 LGHNA and CDR2 YSLEER. V dropped 5 bases and J dropped 9; count of bases not matched to a gene: 14. The CDR3 sequence is 16 residues long. The CDR3 DNA is TGCGCCAGCAGCGAAACACAGGGGGCGGAGGTGGGTGAGCAGTTCTTC. This translates into CASSETQGAEVGEQFF.

This clonotype was observed many times. The chain carries TRBV9 and TRBJ2-1; the match to TRBD2 covers 9 bases. CDR1 is SGDLS and CDR2 is YYNGEE in the germline V gene. There are 18 residues in the CDR3. With 0 bases clipped from V and 4 bases from J, the junction kept 11 bases outside the gene matches. CDR3 residues: CASSVGGLGLAGYNEQFF. The CDR3, as DNA: TGTGCCAGCAGCGTAGGTGGGTTGGGTCTAGCGGGATACAATGAGCAGTTCTTC.

Many counts were recorded for this clonotype. DNA for the CDR3: TGTGCCATCAGCGATGGAGTAAATACACTAGCGGGAGCTAGCACAGATACGCAGTATTTT. This codes for CAISDGVNTLAGASTDTQYF. The chain uses TRBV10-3 and TRBJ2-3; 11 nucleotides match TRBD2. The CDR3 has 20 amino acids. J was trimmed by 0 bases and V by 6 bases; bases with no gene match: 17. Germline CDR1 ENHRY, CDR2 SYGVKD.